This T cell receptor (beta chain) was profiled in a study of PD-L1 blockade in urothelial cancer (dated by TCRdb to about 2017). Study-level background: Every patient began therapy in 2014 and was given atezolizumab 1,200 mg intravenously every 3 weeks. About 90% of the roughly 29 patients were males with bladder-origin urothelial cancer, and 18 of 29 reported a prior smoking history. Patients had an ECOG performance status of 0 or 1 and had received between 0 and 3 prior chemotherapy regimens. Blood samples were analyzed at 3 weeks after treatment start (second dose) and at 6 weeks after treatment start. A median of about 150,000 T cells and approximately 86,000 unique TCRs was obtained from blood samples, and a median clonality of roughly 0.08 was observed. The study, an exploratory multi-omic analysis, examined somatic, immune and clinical correlates of response to PD-L1 blockade with atezolizumab in urothelial cancer. Pretreatment tumor samples and matched peripheral blood, collected serially before and after atezolizumab treatment, underwent TCR sequencing. Progression-free survival longer than 6 months counted as durable clinical benefit, and TCR features were additionally tested against both progression-free and overall survival. In the same patients, pretreatment tumors underwent whole exome sequencing and RNA sequencing in addition to TCR sequencing. Durable clinical benefit was achieved by nine patients but not by the remaining 20. Pretreatment blood TCR-seq was available for about 27 patients, at least one posttreatment blood collection was obtained for around 24 patients, and tumor TCR-seq was available for around 24 patients.

Beyond this particular receptor, the publication reports: Greater expansion of tumor-associated TCR clones in peripheral blood 3 weeks after the start of treatment was observed in patients with durable benefit (n ≈ 22, p = 0.022). Because the sample size was small (n = 29) and many of the analyses were exploratory, the results are meant to be hypothesis-generating. A pretreatment peripheral blood TCR clonality below the median was linked to improved progression-free and overall survival.

With regard to this clone: Its antigen is currently not known. No much larger clone exists at a distance of one base, and base qualities are not known.

To estimate absolute template abundance from read counts, synthetic TCR analog templates were spiked into each PCR. Using the immunoSEQ assay, TCRbeta CDR3 regions were amplified from genomic DNA with bias-controlled V and J gene primers. Rearranged TCRbeta segments were sequenced at approximately 20X coverage. Processing in the source paper ran as follows. Sequencing errors were corrected by clustering, and CDR3s were annotated against IMGT so that V, D and J genes could be assigned. Out-of-frame and stop-codon sequences were excluded, and only productive TCRbeta rearrangements were used in downstream analyses. Clonality was calculated as one minus the Shannon entropy normalized by the log of the number of unique productive sequences. Clones differing between time points or between blood and tumor were identified using Fisher's exact test with Benjamini-Hochberg correction, with an adjusted p below 0.01 applied as the threshold. Held by TCRdb, this immuneACCESS table contains in-frame sequences only and omits some clones. Under half of the omission traces to an unresolved V gene where checked; the cause of the rest is unknown. For V, J and clone size, that table is used; D and trimming come from the DNA. For this sample the table gives under 70,000 clones, of which 75% to 90% were detected only once. The ten largest clones add up to around 1.5% of the sample.

CDR1 and CDR2 were assigned from the germline V gene as SGDLS and YYNGEE. Ends trimmed: V by 0 bases, J by 6 bases; bases unmatched to a gene: 7. From the cysteine up to the phenylalanine, the CDR3 has a length of 16 residues. Solely the CDR3 DNA is kept, with 48 bases framed from the first base. The sample's time point label, in plain terms: pretreatment peripheral blood. The cohort comprised about 30 patients with locally advanced or metastatic urothelial carcinoma treated at Memorial Sloan Kettering on a trial protocol. Peripheral blood mononuclear cells were collected from each patient pretreatment and during treatment, giving between 1 and 8 total time points per patient. The Qiagen DNeasy Blood extraction kit was used to purify genomic DNA from total PBMCs and tumor samples. PBMCs were collected pretreatment and during treatment, and were isolated and stored as previously described.

The TCR sequence derives from a man between 65 and 85 years old with urothelial cancer. The chain links TRBV9 with TRBJ2-2; TRBD1 matches 8 bases in the middle. Sequences were derived from PBMCs, sampled around atezolizumab (anti-PD-L1) treatment. The CDR3 region reads CASSVAGRQGPGELFF. The nucleotide sequence reads TGTGCCAGCAGCGTAGCTGGGCGACAGGGGCCCGGGGAGCTGTTTTTT.